Each of the 27 T cell receptor beta chains below was sequenced from the same sample in a study of technical replicates of blood from several donors. Assay used: immunoSEQ multiplex PCR; TCRdb lists only in-frame clones, some missing. The table has nearly 80,000 clones, 85% to 95% seen once; the top ten hold approximately 0.4%. The sequencing input was T cells isolated from PBMCs. These receptors were obtained from a human donor in good health.

V and J are TRBV4-2 and TRBJ2-7; unclear D gene. Germline values: CDR1 LGHNA, CDR2 YNFKEQ. The CDR3 is made up of 15 amino acids. The V end lost 2 bases, the J end lost 1 base, and 12 bases lay between the germline ends. CDR3 loop: CASSQLIMASYEQYF. CDR3 nucleotide sequence: TGTGCCAGCAGCCAACTTATCATGGCATCCTACGAGCAGTACTTC.

The chain carries TRBV7-9 and TRBJ1-2; D gene uncertain. V gave up 3 bases and J gave up 7 bases, with 12 bases separating them. The germline V gene encodes CDR1 SEHNR and CDR2 FQNEAQ (reference sequence). The CDR3 runs to 13 residues. As DNA, the CDR3 is TGTGCCAGCAGCTTTGGGGAGTTGAGTGGCTACACCTTC. Translated: CASSFGELSGYTF.

This sequence joins TRBV19 and TRBJ2-5; 11 positions match TRBD1. CDR3 size: 14 residues. In germline, CDR1 is LNHDA, CDR2 SQIVND (reference sequence). After removal of 8 bases from V and 2 bases from J, the junction contained 4 bases not matched to a gene. CDR3 DNA sequence: TGTGCCAGTGCCGGGACAGGGGGACAAGAGACCCAGTACTTC. This encodes CASAGTGGQETQYF.

CDR3 in amino acids: CASSQHTQREWNEQFF. The CDR3, as DNA: TGTGCCAGCAGCCAACATACCCAGCGGGAGTGGAATGAGCAGTTCTTC. V usage is TRBV4-2 and J usage is TRBJ2-1; 8 nucleotides match TRBD2. From germline, CDR1 is LGHNA and CDR2 YNFKEQ. The CDR3 runs to 16 residues. V lost 2 bases, J lost 7 bases, and 10 bases stayed unmatched.

This sequence joins TRBV10-2 and TRBJ2-7; the match to TRBD1 covers 9 bases. Germline V gene sequence: CDR1 WSHSY, CDR2 SAAADI. This CDR3 region has 13 residues. With 7 bases clipped from V and 4 bases from J, the junction kept 5 bases outside the gene matches. The CDR3 DNA is TGCGCCAGCAACGGACAGGGGATATACGAGCAGTACTTC. Translation gives CASNGQGIYEQYF.

V is TRBV27 and J is TRBJ1-4; D perhaps matches TRBD1 (5 bases). In germline, CDR1 is MNHEY, CDR2 SMNVEV (reference sequence). Trimming pared 3 bases from V and 12 bases from J, leaving 11 bases between. The CDR3 is 12 residues long. CDR3 nucleotide sequence: TGTGCCAGCAGTTTTAAGGGGAATGAACTGTTTTTT. It specifies CASSFKGNELFF.

CDR3 sequence (DNA): TGTGCCAGCAGTCTCGGTCCGGGAAACACTGAAGCTTTCTTT. This gives the protein CASSLGPGNTEAFF. This chain uses TRBV27 with TRBJ1-1; no clear D. Germline V gene lookup returns CDR1 MNHEY and CDR2 SMNVEV (reference sequence). This CDR3 region has 14 residues. V was shortened by 5 bases and J by 2 bases, with 12 bases between the two germline ends.

This clone was observed a single time. The chain couples TRBV7-2 to TRBJ1-1; D perhaps matches TRBD1 (5 bases). The CDR3 has 15 amino acids. CDR1 and CDR2 from the germline V gene are SGHTA and FQGNSA. With 2 bases removed from V and 1 base from J, the gap between germline ends came to 11 bases. The CDR3 protein is CASSLWGGGNTEAFF. DNA of the CDR3: TGTGCCAGCAGCTTATGGGGCGGCGGGAACACTGAAGCTTTCTTT.

This chain uses TRBV21-1 with TRBJ2-7; the table names TRBD1, a call not compared with the DNA. TRBV21-1 constitutes a pseudogene. CDR3 length: 15 residues. The CDR3 loop reads CASSKFRGPTYEQYF. CDR3 nucleotide sequence: TGTGCCAGCAGCAAATTTAGGGGCCCCACCTACGAGCAGTACTTC.

This chain connects TRBV11-2 to TRBJ1-3; TRBD1 agrees at 9 bases. The CDR3 has 14 residues. The trim removed 4 bases at V and 7 bases at J, leaving 5 bases unmatched. CDR1 and CDR2 (germline): SGHAT, FQNNGV. CDR3 coding DNA: TGTGCCAGCAGCTCCTTGACAGGGGGGAACACCATATATTTT. Protein: CASSSLTGGNTIYF.

The chain has TRBV23-1 and TRBJ2-4; no firm D call. TRBV23-1 is an ORF, and what it does is uncertain. This CDR3 contains 16 residues. Trimming pared 0 bases from V and 0 bases from J, leaving 9 bases between. CDR3 residues: CASSQSGYLAKNIQYF. In nucleotides, the CDR3 is TGCGCCAGCAGTCAATCCGGTTATCTAGCCAAAAACATTCAGTACTTC.

V usage is TRBV30 and J usage is TRBJ2-7, with a possible D match to TRBD1 (6 bases). The V gene lost 2 bases and the J gene lost 0 bases, with 11 bases spanning the gap. The CDR3 runs to 14 residues. Germline V gene data show CDR1 as GTSNPN and CDR2 as SVGIG (reference sequence). CDR3 residues: CAWSPGASSYEQYF. The CDR3 DNA reads TGTGCCTGGAGTCCAGGGGCGAGCTCCTACGAGCAGTACTTC.

The sample holds one count of this clone. The V and J genes are TRBV6-1 and TRBJ2-7; D possibly corresponds to TRBD1 (6 bases). This CDR3 region has 11 residues. Germline V gives CDR1 MNHNS, CDR2 SASEGT. The V gene lost 6 bases and the J gene lost 6 bases, with 9 bases spanning the gap. The CDR3 loop is CASRGGFEQYF. CDR3 nucleotide sequence: TGTGCCAGCAGAGGGGGATTCGAGCAGTACTTC.

The chain links TRBV5-4 to TRBJ2-7, with 13 bases matching TRBD2. The CDR3 spans 15 residues. V shed 3 bases and J 3 bases; nucleotides not matched to a gene: 3. Germline CDR1 is SGHNT and CDR2 is YYREEE (reference sequence). The CDR3 spells CASSSGTSGIYEQYF. CDR3 DNA sequence: TGTGCCAGCAGCTCCGGGACTAGCGGGATCTACGAGCAGTACTTC.

The chain employs TRBV6-1 and TRBJ2-7; the D gene is possibly TRBD1 (6 bases). Deletions cut 0 bases from V and 2 bases from J, with 17 bases between. Germline CDR1 reads MNHNS; CDR2 reads SASEGT. The CDR3 loop spans 17 amino acids. Here the CDR3 DNA reads TGTGCCAGCAGTGAAGCGCGTTACAGGGCATTCCCCTACGAGCAGTACTTC. It is translated as CASSEARYRAFPYEQYF.

V is TRBV11-2 and J is TRBJ2-5; TRBD2 is a possible D gene (5 bases). V lost 3 bases to trimming and J lost 7 bases, with 21 bases between them. Germline V gene sequence: CDR1 SGHAT, CDR2 FQNNGV. CDR3 length equals 16 residues. The CDR3 sequence is CASSFTVWLAGGTQYF. Written as DNA, the CDR3 is TGTGCCAGCAGCTTTACCGTTTGGCTAGCTGGTGGGACCCAGTACTTC.

The V gene is TRBV5-1, the J gene TRBJ2-4; D may be TRBD1 (6 bases). Germline CDR1 reads SGHRS; CDR2 reads YFSETQ. V was trimmed by 0 bases and J by 9 bases, leaving 10 bases between them. CDR3 length equals 13 residues. CDR3 amino acids: CASSLAGDTIQYF. For the CDR3, the DNA is TGCGCCAGCAGCTTGGCAGGGGATACCATTCAGTACTTC. The full variable domain, with the rest looked up from reference TRBV5-1 and TRBJ2-4, is KAGVTQTPRYLIKTRGQQVTLSCSPISGHRSVSWYQQTPGQGLQFLFEYFSETQRNKGNFPGRFSGRQFSNSRSEMNVSTLELGDSALYLCASSLAGDTIQYFGAGTRLSVL.

The V and J genes are TRBV29-1 and TRBJ2-7, with D possibly TRBD1 on 6 matching bases. The germline V gene has CDR1 SQVTM and CDR2 ANQGSEA. The CDR3 covers 13 residues. Trimming stripped 7 bases from V and 3 bases from J, with 16 bases between. The CDR3 here is CSGFPTGGYEQYF. The DNA for the CDR3 is TGCAGCGGCTTCCCGACAGGCGGCTACGAGCAGTACTTC.

As DNA, the CDR3 is TGTGCCAGCAGCTTCGGCGGGAGCACCACCGGGGAGCTGTTTTTT. This translates into CASSFGGSTTGELFF. The V gene is TRBV7-6, the J gene TRBJ2-2; 7 bases match TRBD2. CDR3 length: 15 residues. The ends lost 3 bases at V and 4 bases at J; junction bases unmatched: 5. The germline CDR1 and CDR2 sequences are SGHVS and FNYEAQ.

This chain uses TRBV4-3 with TRBJ2-3; 12 bases align to TRBD2. Trimming took 4 bases from V and 2 from J; bases not matched to a gene: 7. Per the germline V gene, CDR1 is LGHNA and CDR2 is YSLEER. The CDR3 has 17 amino acids. The CDR3, as DNA: TGCGCCAGCAGCCCAAGTGGACTAGCGGGGTTCACAGATACGCAGTATTTT. Amino acid sequence: CASSPSGLAGFTDTQYF.

The chain links TRBV12-2 to TRBJ2-3; TRBD2, as called in the table, went unchecked against the DNA. TRBV12-2 is described as a pseudogene. The CDR3 runs 11 residues. The CDR3 region is CASLLPHTQYF. In DNA form, the CDR3 reads TGTGCAAGTCTACTCCCCCATACGCAGTATTTT.

The chain employs TRBV4-1 and TRBJ2-4, with no clear D. Germline assignment: CDR1 MGHRA and CDR2 YSYEKL. Trimming shortened V by 1 base and J by 0 bases, and 13 bases separated the two germline ends. The CDR3 is made up of 17 amino acids. DNA of the CDR3: TGCGCCAGCAGCCAAGTTCCTCCAGGTGCAGCCAAAAACATTCAGTACTTC. It translates to CASSQVPPGAAKNIQYF.

The chain recombines TRBV9 with TRBJ2-1; 8 nucleotides line up with TRBD2. Germline lookup yields CDR1 SGDLS and CDR2 YYNGEE. The CDR3 spans 15 residues. The J segment lost 2 bases and the V segment lost 6 bases, leaving 7 bases of the junction unmatched. The CDR3 DNA follows: TGTGCCAGCACGAGCGGGAGTGGGACCTACAATGAGCAGTTCTTC. Translating gives CASTSGSGTYNEQFF. The full variable domain, its missing parts supplied by reference TRBV9 and TRBJ2-1, is DSGVTQTPKHLITATGQRVTLRCSPRSGDLSVYWYQQSLDQGLQFLIQYYNGEERAKGNILERFSAQQFPDLHSELNLSSLELGDSALYFCASTSGSGTYNEQFFGPGTRLTVL.

The chain uses TRBV9 and TRBJ2-5; the D is unclear. V was trimmed by 1 base and J by 5 bases, leaving 9 bases between them. Germline values: CDR1 SGDLS, CDR2 YYNGEE. The CDR3 length is 13 residues. The CDR3 DNA reads TGTGCCAGCAGCGTAAGAGGAGTTGAGACCCAGTACTTC. Amino acids: CASSVRGVETQYF. The whole variable domain, filled in from reference TRBV9 and TRBJ2-5, reads DSGVTQTPKHLITATGQRVTLRCSPRSGDLSVYWYQQSLDQGLQFLIQYYNGEERAKGNILERFSAQQFPDLHSELNLSSLELGDSALYFCASSVRGVETQYFGPGTRLLVL.

The chain carries TRBV27 and TRBJ1-4, with D unresolved. This CDR3 has 15 residues. The V and J ends lost 5 bases and 0 bases respectively, with 10 bases between them. Germline V gene lookup returns CDR1 MNHEY and CDR2 SMNVEV (reference sequence). In DNA form, the CDR3 reads TGTGCCAGCAGTCCGAACGGAGCAACTAATGAAAAACTGTTTTTT. Translation gives CASSPNGATNEKLFF.

This chain links TRBV6-6 with TRBJ2-7, with 10 positions matching TRBD2. The J segment lost 4 bases and the V segment lost 6 bases, leaving 6 bases of the junction unmatched. CDR3 size: 14 residues. CDR1 is MNHNY, CDR2 SVGAGI, per germline (reference sequence). CDR3 residues: CASSLGLADYEQYF. DNA of the CDR3: TGTGCCAGCAGCCTAGGACTAGCGGATTACGAGCAGTACTTC.

The rearrangement uses TRBV29-1 and TRBJ2-5; D not certain. The germline V gene encodes CDR1 SQVTM and CDR2 ANQGSEA. The CDR3 extends over 12 amino acids. V was clipped by 3 bases and J by 4 bases, with 9 bases between them. The CDR3 loop is CSVELELETQYF. The CDR3 region has the DNA TGCAGCGTTGAGCTGGAGCTAGAGACCCAGTACTTC.